Presented here are 18 T cell receptor beta chains from one specimen sequenced in a study of response to subunit inactivated influenza vaccine. From the RT-PCR reads, TCRdb called clonotypes with MiXCR, one entry per CDR3 protein. The top ten hold about 29% of the sample, which has under 200,000 distinct CDR3 sequences, more than 10% seen once. This sample also appeared in a second study, on T cells expressing NK-cell markers. In that study: UMIs were included in TCR beta cDNA generated by 5'RACE template switching.

The sequenced sample was CD8+ T cells sorted from PBMCs, obtained approximately 12 days after vaccination. All receptors derive from a man aged 45-65 years who received an inactivated influenza vaccine.

This chain links TRBV7-9 with TRBJ2-3; TRBD2 matches at 9 bases. CDR1 is SEHNR and CDR2 is FQNEAQ in the germline V gene (reference sequence). The trim removed 3 bases at V and 2 bases at J, leaving 3 bases unmatched. This CDR3 comprises 15 residues. The CDR3 nucleotides read TGTGCCAGCAGCTTTAGCGGGAGTAACACAGATACGCAGTATTTT. It yields the protein CASSFSGSNTDTQYF.

This clonotype has more than one count but fewer than ten. The chain links TRBV2 to TRBJ2-2, with 12 nucleotides matching TRBD2. V lost 6 bases to trimming and J lost 9 bases; unmatched junction nucleotides: 8. The germline gives CDR1 SNHLY, CDR2 FYNNEI. CDR3 length: 15 residues. CDR3 sequence reads: CASRYPGLAGRELFF. The CDR3 nucleotides are TGTGCCAGCAGATATCCGGGACTAGCGGGCCGGGAGCTGTTTTTT.

The table lists this clonotype with many counts. The chain uses TRBV7-9 and TRBJ2-7; 8 nucleotides line up with TRBD2. V gave up 5 bases and J gave up 4 bases; unmatched junction bases: 13. The CDR3 length is 16 residues. CDR1 SEHNR and CDR2 FQNEAQ come from the germline V gene (reference sequence). CDR3 amino acids: CASSTTSGTRGYEQYF. The CDR3 DNA reads TGTGCCAGCAGCACCACCTCCGGGACTAGAGGATACGAGCAGTACTTC.

The V and J genes are TRBV11-3 and TRBJ2-7; D possibly corresponds to TRBD1 (6 bases). V was shortened by 5 bases and J by 0 bases, with 8 bases between the two germline ends. The CDR3 consists of 13 residues. Germline loops: CDR1 SGHNT, CDR2 YENEEA. The CDR3 DNA reads TGTGCCAGCAGCATGGACAGCTCCTACGAGCAGTACTTC. Translation: CASSMDSSYEQYF.

This clonotype was counted only a few times. The J gene is TRBJ2-3, the V gene TRBV2, with 11 bases that match TRBD2. V shed 8 bases and J 5 bases; nucleotides not matched to a gene: 9. The CDR3 loop spans 15 amino acids. Germline V gene sequence: CDR1 SNHLY, CDR2 FYNNEI. The CDR3 DNA reads TGTGCCAGCTTCAGACTAGCGGGAAGTCTAGATACGCAGTATTTT. Its translation: CASFRLAGSLDTQYF.

The rearrangement links TRBV6-5 to TRBJ2-1, with 10 bases identical to TRBD2. CDR3 length: 14 residues. Germline CDR1 is MNHEY and CDR2 is SVGAGI. Trimming at V came to 3 bases and at J to 8 bases, leaving 4 bases not matched to a gene. This chain's CDR3 is CASSYSGTSDEQFF. The CDR3, as DNA: TGTGCCAGCAGTTATTCCGGGACTAGCGATGAGCAGTTCTTC.

This clonotype appeared a few times. V usage is TRBV12-3 or TRBV12-4 and J usage is TRBJ2-4, with 11 bases lining up with TRBD2. The CDR3 loop spans 15 amino acids. V dropped 4 bases and J dropped 2; count of bases not matched to a gene: 1. This CDR3 is CASSSSGGPKNIQYF. The CDR3, as DNA: TGTGCCAGCAGTTCTAGCGGGGGGCCCAAAAACATTCAGTACTTC.

There are a few counts of this clonotype. This chain links TRBV20-1 with TRBJ2-7; 9 nucleotides line up with TRBD1. V was clipped by 2 bases and J by 6 bases; unmatched bases: 11. Germline V gene lookup returns CDR1 DFQATT and CDR2 SNEGSKA (reference sequence). This CDR3 contains 15 residues. The DNA for the CDR3 is TGCAGTGCTAGAAGATCGGGGACAGGGACCCCCGAGCAGTACTTC. This codes for CSARRSGTGTPEQYF.

The table lists this clonotype with a few counts. V usage is TRBV7-9 and J usage is TRBJ2-5; 13 nucleotides match TRBD2. Germline values: CDR1 SEHNR, CDR2 FQNEAQ (reference sequence). V lost 3 bases and J lost 2; bases outside the gene matches: 3. This CDR3 is 16 amino acids long. As DNA, the CDR3 is TGTGCCAGCAGCTTGGGACTAGCGGGGACTCAAGAGACCCAGTACTTC. Its protein is CASSLGLAGTQETQYF.

This clonotype was observed a few times. J is TRBJ2-5 and V is TRBV12-3 or TRBV12-4; D call uncertain. V lost 6 bases and J 5 bases, leaving 16 bases between the germline ends. CDR3 size: 14 residues. The CDR3 loop reads CASSHRTSTETQYF. In DNA form, the CDR3 reads TGTGCCAGCAGCCATAGGACCAGCACGGAGACCCAGTACTTC.

The chain recombines TRBV5-1 with TRBJ2-1; D may correspond to TRBD1 or TRBD2 (5 bases each). The germline gives CDR1 SGHRS, CDR2 YFSETQ. The CDR3 has 15 amino acids. The V and J ends lost 0 bases and 4 bases respectively, with 11 bases between them. The chain's CDR3 is CASSLDGGGYNEQFF. CDR3 DNA sequence: TGCGCCAGCAGCTTGGATGGTGGGGGTTACAATGAGCAGTTCTTC.

This clonotype was observed a handful of times. The chain recombines TRBV15 with TRBJ2-1; the D gene is possibly TRBD2 (7 bases). Per the germline V gene, CDR1 is LNHNV and CDR2 is YYDKDF (reference sequence). V was pared by 0 bases and J by 9 bases, with 24 bases between. CDR3 length equals 18 residues. CDR3 residues: CATSRDGIGGGTFGEQFF. Here the CDR3 DNA reads TGTGCCACCAGCAGAGATGGGATAGGGGGGGGCACCTTTGGTGAGCAGTTCTTC.

This clonotype has a handful of counts. The rearrangement links TRBV29-1 to TRBJ1-1, with D possibly being TRBD1 (5 bases). Trimming shortened V by 3 bases and J by 3 bases, and 8 bases separated the two germline ends. The germline CDR1 and CDR2 sequences are SQVTM and ANQGSEA. The CDR3 is 12 residues long. This chain's CDR3 is CSVEEGYTEAFF. In DNA form, the CDR3 reads TGCAGCGTTGAGGAGGGGTACACTGAAGCTTTCTTT.

The chain has TRBV6-1 and TRBJ2-2, with D hard to call. The V gene lost 6 bases and the J gene lost 0 bases, with 17 bases spanning the gap. The CDR3 extends over 17 amino acids. Germline V CDR1 and CDR2: MNHNS, SASEGT. CDR3 coding DNA: TGTGCCAGCAGCCCTATCGGACCCGATACGAACACCGGGGAGCTGTTTTTT. Translating it yields CASSPIGPDTNTGELFF.

This clonotype was seen repeatedly, ten times or more. This chain connects TRBV7-9 to TRBJ1-2; 7 nucleotides agree with TRBD1. The CDR3 sequence is 15 residues long. Trimming cost V 5 bases and J 4 bases; bases outside gene matches: 10. The germline V gene encodes CDR1 SEHNR and CDR2 FQNEAQ (reference sequence). The CDR3 DNA reads as TGTGCCAGCAGCGAGGCGGACAGGCGTTTCTATGGCTACACCTTC. Residues: CASSEADRRFYGYTF. Full variable domain (remainder filled in from reference TRBV7-9 and TRBJ1-2): DTGVSQNPRHKITKRGQNVTFRCDPISEHNRLYWYRQTLGQGPEFLTYFQNEAQLEKSRLLSDRFSAERPKGSFSTLEIQRTEQGDSAMYLCASSEADRRFYGYTFGSGTRLTVV.

This clonotype was counted between two and nine times. The V call is TRBV29-1, the J call TRBJ2-5, with 9 bases fitting TRBD2. Germline V lookup: CDR1 SQVTM, CDR2 ANQGSEA. CDR3 length equals 14 residues. V lost 2 bases to trimming and J lost 3 bases; unmatched junction nucleotides: 4. This CDR3 reads CSVELIAGEETQYF. The CDR3, as DNA: TGCAGCGTTGAATTAATAGCGGGAGAAGAGACCCAGTACTTC.

This clonotype was seen ten or more times. The genes are TRBV7-9 and TRBJ2-1; the D gene could be TRBD1 or TRBD2 (5 bases each). The V gene lost 5 bases and the J gene lost 8 bases, with 13 bases spanning the gap. The CDR3 consists of 13 residues. Germline CDR1 and CDR2: SEHNR and FQNEAQ (reference sequence). The CDR3 here is CASSNRGADEQFF. CDR3 bases: TGTGCCAGCAGCAACCGAGGGGCCGATGAGCAGTTCTTC. The variable domain in full, with the rest retrieved from reference TRBV7-9 and TRBJ2-1, is DTGVSQNPRHKITKRGQNVTFRCDPISEHNRLYWYRQTLGQGPEFLTYFQNEAQLEKSRLLSDRFSAERPKGSFSTLEIQRTEQGDSAMYLCASSNRGADEQFFGPGTRLTVL.

This clonotype showed up just a few times. The V and J genes are TRBV11-2 and TRBJ1-2; 9 nucleotides agree with TRBD1. Per germline, CDR1 SGHAT and CDR2 FQNNGV. After removal of 5 bases from V and 6 bases from J, the junction contained 10 bases not matched to a gene. The CDR3 contains 15 residues. The chain's CDR3 is CASSTGTGLEDGYTF. CDR3 coding DNA: TGTGCCAGCAGCACAGGGACAGGGCTGGAGGATGGCTACACCTTC.